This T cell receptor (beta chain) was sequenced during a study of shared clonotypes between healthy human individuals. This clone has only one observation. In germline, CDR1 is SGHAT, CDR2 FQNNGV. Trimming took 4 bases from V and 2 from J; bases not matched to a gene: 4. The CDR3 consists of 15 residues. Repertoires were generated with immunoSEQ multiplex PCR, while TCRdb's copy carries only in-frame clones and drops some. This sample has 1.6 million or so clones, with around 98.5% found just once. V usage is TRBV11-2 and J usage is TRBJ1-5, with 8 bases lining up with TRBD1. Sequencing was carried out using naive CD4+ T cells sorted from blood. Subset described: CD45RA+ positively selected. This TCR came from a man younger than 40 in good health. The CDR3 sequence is CASSSQTGGNQPQHF. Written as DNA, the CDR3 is TGTGCCAGCAGCTCTCAGACAGGGGGCAATCAGCCCCAGCATTTT.